These 28 T cell receptor beta chains share one sample of origin, sequenced in a study of blood T cell repertoires in COVID-19 (dated by TCRdb to about 2020). Libraries were made using the immunoSEQ multiplex PCR assay. TCRdb provides this immuneACCESS table in a form limited to in-frame rearrangements. Some clones are lacking; in checked studies, under half of them reflect an unresolved V gene, and why the rest are absent is not known. The sample table shows 180,000 or so clones, and 76% are seen once. The ten largest clones capture approximately 8.6% of the sample. Sequenced material: peripheral blood. These receptors all come from a woman between 45 and 60 years old with active or convalescent COVID-19.

The CDR3, as DNA: TGTGCCAGCAGCGCCCGGCATGGGGGAGGGCACACCGGGGAGCTGTTTTTT. Its protein product is CASSARHGGGHTGELFF. The J gene is TRBJ2-2, the V gene TRBV6-2 or TRBV6-3; 7 bases map to TRBD2. Trimming took 6 bases from V and 3 from J; bases not matched to a gene: 13. Germline assignment: CDR1 MNHEY and CDR2 SVGEGT. The CDR3 loop spans 17 amino acids.

The rearrangement uses TRBV3-1 (or the pseudogene TRBV3-2) and TRBJ2-5, with D hard to call. Between the trimmed V and J ends, which lost 3 bases and 3 bases, there was a span of 8 bases. The CDR3 has 13 amino acids. Germline CDR1 reads LGHDT; CDR2 reads YNNKEL (reference sequence). CDR3 in amino acids: CASSQFLEETQYF. The CDR3 nucleotides read TGTGCCAGCAGCCAGTTTTTAGAAGAGACCCAGTACTTC.

This clone occurred many times. This rearrangement joins TRBV6-5 to TRBJ1-1; 8 bases line up with TRBD1. Germline CDR1 MNHEY, CDR2 SVGAGI. Losses at the gene ends were 8 bases for V and 4 bases for J; bases not matched to a gene: 6. The CDR3 has 13 amino acids. The CDR3 region has the DNA TGTGCCAGCGCCAGGGGGCGTGGCACTGAAGCTTTCTTT. Encoded protein: CASARGRGTEAFF.

V is TRBV28 and J is TRBJ2-7, with 7 bases that match TRBD2. Germline-derived CDR1 and CDR2 are MDHEN and SYDVKM. This CDR3 is 14 amino acids long. J lost 6 bases, V lost 2 bases, and 7 bases had no gene match. Here the CDR3 reads CASSLGGRTIEQYF. The CDR3, as DNA: TGTGCCAGCAGTTTAGGCGGGAGAACCATCGAGCAGTACTTC.

This chain connects TRBV9 to TRBJ2-7; TRBD2 matches at 9 bases. The CDR3 has 15 residues. Germline V gives CDR1 SGDLS, CDR2 YYNGEE. The ends lost 0 bases at V and 5 bases at J; junction bases unmatched: 6. CDR3 nucleotides: TGTGCCAGCAGCGTAGGCGGGGGGGCTGTGAACGAGCAGTACTTC. Its translation: CASSVGGGAVNEQYF.

The chain has TRBV5-1 and TRBJ1-2; D unresolved. CDR1 SGHRS and CDR2 YFSETQ come from the germline V gene. The CDR3 is 13 residues long. Trimming removed 4 bases from V and 3 bases from J, with 10 bases in between. CDR3 in DNA: TGCGCCAGCAGCCCCGAGGGCGACTATGGCTACACCTTC. Its protein is CASSPEGDYGYTF.

The chain recombines TRBV4-2 with TRBJ2-1; TRBD1 matches 7 bases. J gave up 9 bases and V 2 bases, and 13 bases lay outside the gene matches. CDR1 is LGHNA, CDR2 YNFKEQ, per germline. The CDR3 spans 16 residues. CDR3 coding DNA: TGTGCCAGCAGCCAACACCTCGGGACAGCCGTTGGTGAGCAGTTCTTC. Protein product: CASSQHLGTAVGEQFF.

The chain combines TRBV4-3 with TRBJ2-6; D is uncertain. The length of the CDR3 is 15 residues. Trimming took off 2 bases at V and 0 bases at J, with 5 bases between the two ends. Germline assignment: CDR1 LGHNA and CDR2 YSLEER. The CDR3, as DNA: TGCGCCAGCAGCCAACAAAACTCTGGGGCCAACGTCCTGACTTTC. This gives the protein CASSQQNSGANVLTF.

This clone was seen more than once but under ten times. This chain links TRBV4-3 with TRBJ1-1, with D possibly TRBD1 on 5 matching bases. V dropped 5 bases and J dropped 5 bases, with 15 bases sitting between them. The CDR3 extends over 14 amino acids. Germline V lookup: CDR1 LGHNA, CDR2 YSLEER. CDR3 sequence reads: CASSLQTGVTEAFF. CDR3 coding DNA: TGCGCCAGCAGCTTACAAACGGGGGTAACTGAAGCTTTCTTT.

This clone was observed a single time. This chain links TRBV14 with TRBJ1-2; a weak D match, TRBD1 (5 bases). V lost 3 bases and J lost 2, with 16 bases in between. CDR1 is SGHDN and CDR2 is FVKESK in the germline V gene. The CDR3 sequence is 16 residues long. The CDR3 sequence: CASSHGAGPRNYGYTF. The CDR3 nucleotides read TGTGCCAGCAGCCATGGGGCTGGGCCCAGAAACTATGGCTACACCTTC.

The chain is built from TRBV3-1 (or the pseudogene TRBV3-2) and TRBJ1-2; 9 bases align to TRBD1. CDR3 length: 17 residues. The germline gives CDR1 LGHDT, CDR2 YNNKEL (reference sequence). Germline trimming cut 4 bases from V and 2 bases from J; bases unmatched to any gene: 11. The CDR3 protein is CASSPPRRTGANYGYTF. The DNA of the CDR3 is TGTGCCAGCAGCCCCCCGAGGCGGACAGGGGCCAACTATGGCTACACCTTC.

J is TRBJ1-1 and V is TRBV7-9; D possibly corresponds to TRBD1 (6 bases). The CDR3 totals 12 residues. The germline V and J ends were trimmed by 6 bases and 4 bases, with 9 bases remaining between them. In germline, CDR1 is SEHNR, CDR2 FQNEAQ (reference sequence). The CDR3 here is CASSPGVTEAFF. As DNA, the CDR3 is TGTGCCAGCAGTCCAGGGGTCACTGAAGCTTTCTTT.

This clone was observed a few times. This sequence joins TRBV3-1 (or the pseudogene TRBV3-2) and TRBJ1-2; TRBD1 agrees at 9 bases. This CDR3 region has 14 residues. V shed 3 bases and J 6 bases; nucleotides not matched to a gene: 5. Germline values: CDR1 LGHDT, CDR2 YNNKEL (reference sequence). DNA for the CDR3: TGTGCCAGCAGCCAGAACAGGGGGCGAGATGGCTACACCTTC. It encodes CASSQNRGRDGYTF.

CDR3 in DNA: TGTGCCAGCAGCTTAAGACAGGGGCTTGGTGCAACTAATGAAAAACTGTTTTTT. Translating gives CASSLRQGLGATNEKLFF. The genes are TRBV7-2 and TRBJ1-4; TRBD1 agrees at 8 bases. This CDR3 is built from 18 residues. Germline V gene data show CDR1 as SGHTA and CDR2 as FQGNSA. The ends lost 2 bases at V and 0 bases at J; junction bases unmatched: 8.

This rearrangement joins TRBV6-6 to TRBJ2-1; 13 positions match TRBD2. This CDR3 region has 15 residues. Germline V lookup: CDR1 MNHNY, CDR2 SVGAGI (reference sequence). V was pared by 5 bases and J by 7 bases, with 5 bases of the junction left unmatched. CDR3 sequence: CASSLGTSGKNEQFF. CDR3 nucleotides: TGTGCCAGCAGTCTAGGGACTAGCGGGAAAAATGAGCAGTTCTTC.

In nucleotides, the CDR3 is TGCGCCAGCAGCTCCGGGACAGGGATTTCTGGAAACACCATATATTTT. Translating it yields CASSSGTGISGNTIYF. This chain uses TRBV5-1 with TRBJ1-3; 9 bases agree with TRBD1. V gave up 3 bases and J gave up 1 base; unmatched junction bases: 5. The germline V gene encodes CDR1 SGHRS and CDR2 YFSETQ. The CDR3 has 16 amino acids.

V usage is TRBV3-1 (or the pseudogene TRBV3-2) and J usage is TRBJ2-3, with no clear D. CDR3 length equals 11 residues. Between the trimmed V and J ends, which lost 5 bases and 7 bases, there was a span of 7 bases. CDR1 LGHDT and CDR2 YNNKEL come from the germline V gene (reference sequence). The CDR3: CASSSINTQYF. For the CDR3, the DNA is TGTGCCAGCAGCTCCATCAATACGCAGTATTTT.

V gene TRBV9 combines with J gene TRBJ2-7, with 9 bases fitting TRBD1. The length of the CDR3 is 13 residues. The V and J ends lost 6 bases and 5 bases, in that order; junction bases with no gene match: 6. CDR1 and CDR2 (germline): SGDLS, YYNGEE. This CDR3 reads CASTPGTGNEQYF. CDR3 sequence (DNA): TGTGCCAGCACTCCGGGGACAGGGAACGAGCAGTACTTC. The variable domain in full, completed from reference TRBV9 and TRBJ2-7, reads DSGVTQTPKHLITATGQRVTLRCSPRSGDLSVYWYQQSLDQGLQFLIQYYNGEERAKGNILERFSAQQFPDLHSELNLSSLELGDSALYFCASTPGTGNEQYFGPGTRLTVT.

This clone was observed a single time. The chain has TRBV19 and TRBJ1-1; D might be TRBD1 (5 bases). This CDR3 comprises 13 residues. From germline, CDR1 is LNHDA and CDR2 SQIVND (reference sequence). Trimming took off 3 bases at V and 5 bases at J, with 10 bases between the two ends. The CDR3 nucleotides read TGTGCCAGTAGTATGATCGGGGGAACTGAAGCTTTCTTT. It yields the protein CASSMIGGTEAFF.

The count of this clone is one. The chain joins TRBV19 to TRBJ2-5; 13 nucleotides agree with TRBD2. The CDR3 spans 16 residues. Germline V gene lookup returns CDR1 LNHDA and CDR2 SQIVND (reference sequence). The V and J ends lost 4 bases and 3 bases, in that order; junction bases with no gene match: 5. CDR3 nucleotides: TGTGCCAGTAGTAGGAGACTAGCGGGAGGCGAAGAGACCCAGTACTTC. Its translation is CASSRRLAGGEETQYF.

This sequence joins TRBV6-4 and TRBJ1-3, with D uncertain. CDR1 is MRHNA and CDR2 is SNTAGT in the germline V gene. CDR3 length: 14 residues. V lost 2 bases and J lost 2, with 7 bases in between. CDR3 residues: CASSDVSAGNTIYF. The DNA for the CDR3 is TGTGCCAGCAGTGACGTGTCAGCTGGAAACACCATATATTTT.

The chain combines TRBV18 with TRBJ2-5; 14 positions match TRBD2. Germline V CDR1 and CDR2: KGHSH, LQKENI. This CDR3 region has 16 residues. Trimming cost V 4 bases and J 4 bases; bases outside gene matches: 5. CDR3 residues: CASSHPGLAGAETQYF. As DNA, the CDR3 is TGTGCCAGCTCACACCCGGGACTAGCGGGAGCAGAGACCCAGTACTTC.

This clone was recorded a few times. The J gene is TRBJ2-5, the V gene TRBV19, with 9 nucleotides matching TRBD2. J lost 6 bases, V lost 5 bases, and 13 bases had no gene match. CDR1 and CDR2 (germline): LNHDA, SQIVND (reference sequence). The CDR3 covers 16 residues. CDR3 protein: CASSADGGGAIKTQYF. The CDR3 region has the DNA TGTGCCAGTAGTGCCGATGGCGGGGGGGCTATTAAGACCCAGTACTTC.

This chain connects TRBV4-1 to TRBJ1-4, with 7 bases fitting TRBD1. The V gene's germline CDR1 is MGHRA and CDR2 YSYEKL. Losses at the gene ends were 2 bases for V and 2 bases for J; bases not matched to a gene: 2. CDR3 length: 15 residues. In DNA, the CDR3 is TGCGCCAGCAGCCAACAACAGGGGACTAATGAAAAACTGTTTTTT. Amino acids: CASSQQQGTNEKLFF.

The J gene is TRBJ2-7, the V gene TRBV3-1 (or the pseudogene TRBV3-2), with TRBD2 identical over 10 bases. J gave up 0 bases and V 5 bases, and 7 bases lay outside the gene matches. Germline V CDR1 and CDR2: LGHDT, YNNKEL (reference sequence). The CDR3 is 16 amino acids. CDR3 region: CASSAPSGGLSYEQYF. CDR3 nucleotide sequence: TGTGCCAGCAGCGCACCTAGCGGGGGTCTCTCCTACGAGCAGTACTTC.

The CDR3 coding sequence is TGTGCCACCAGCAGCCACCTAAGGGCTAGCGGGGGGGCGGTTGAGCAGTTCTTC. Protein sequence: CATSSHLRASGGAVEQFF. This sequence joins TRBV15 and TRBJ2-1, with 12 bases that match TRBD2. CDR1 LNHNV and CDR2 YYDKDF come from the germline V gene (reference sequence). This CDR3 is built from 18 residues. Trimming at V came to 3 bases and at J to 9 bases, leaving 15 bases not matched to a gene.

The chain recombines TRBV30 with TRBJ2-7, with D unresolved. Germline assignment: CDR1 GTSNPN and CDR2 SVGIG (reference sequence). V dropped 1 base and J dropped 3 bases, with 7 bases sitting between them. This CDR3 comprises 12 residues. CDR3: CAWSGGDYEQYF. The CDR3 coding sequence is TGTGCCTGGAGTGGAGGAGACTACGAGCAGTACTTC.

V usage is TRBV7-2 and J usage is TRBJ2-2; D is ambiguous. The CDR3 has 15 amino acids. V lost 1 base and J lost 0, with 6 bases in between. CDR1 and CDR2 from the germline V gene are SGHTA and FQGNSA. Here the CDR3 DNA reads TGTGCCAGCAGCTTAGTTAACACGAACACCGGGGAGCTGTTTTTT. This codes for CASSLVNTNTGELFF.